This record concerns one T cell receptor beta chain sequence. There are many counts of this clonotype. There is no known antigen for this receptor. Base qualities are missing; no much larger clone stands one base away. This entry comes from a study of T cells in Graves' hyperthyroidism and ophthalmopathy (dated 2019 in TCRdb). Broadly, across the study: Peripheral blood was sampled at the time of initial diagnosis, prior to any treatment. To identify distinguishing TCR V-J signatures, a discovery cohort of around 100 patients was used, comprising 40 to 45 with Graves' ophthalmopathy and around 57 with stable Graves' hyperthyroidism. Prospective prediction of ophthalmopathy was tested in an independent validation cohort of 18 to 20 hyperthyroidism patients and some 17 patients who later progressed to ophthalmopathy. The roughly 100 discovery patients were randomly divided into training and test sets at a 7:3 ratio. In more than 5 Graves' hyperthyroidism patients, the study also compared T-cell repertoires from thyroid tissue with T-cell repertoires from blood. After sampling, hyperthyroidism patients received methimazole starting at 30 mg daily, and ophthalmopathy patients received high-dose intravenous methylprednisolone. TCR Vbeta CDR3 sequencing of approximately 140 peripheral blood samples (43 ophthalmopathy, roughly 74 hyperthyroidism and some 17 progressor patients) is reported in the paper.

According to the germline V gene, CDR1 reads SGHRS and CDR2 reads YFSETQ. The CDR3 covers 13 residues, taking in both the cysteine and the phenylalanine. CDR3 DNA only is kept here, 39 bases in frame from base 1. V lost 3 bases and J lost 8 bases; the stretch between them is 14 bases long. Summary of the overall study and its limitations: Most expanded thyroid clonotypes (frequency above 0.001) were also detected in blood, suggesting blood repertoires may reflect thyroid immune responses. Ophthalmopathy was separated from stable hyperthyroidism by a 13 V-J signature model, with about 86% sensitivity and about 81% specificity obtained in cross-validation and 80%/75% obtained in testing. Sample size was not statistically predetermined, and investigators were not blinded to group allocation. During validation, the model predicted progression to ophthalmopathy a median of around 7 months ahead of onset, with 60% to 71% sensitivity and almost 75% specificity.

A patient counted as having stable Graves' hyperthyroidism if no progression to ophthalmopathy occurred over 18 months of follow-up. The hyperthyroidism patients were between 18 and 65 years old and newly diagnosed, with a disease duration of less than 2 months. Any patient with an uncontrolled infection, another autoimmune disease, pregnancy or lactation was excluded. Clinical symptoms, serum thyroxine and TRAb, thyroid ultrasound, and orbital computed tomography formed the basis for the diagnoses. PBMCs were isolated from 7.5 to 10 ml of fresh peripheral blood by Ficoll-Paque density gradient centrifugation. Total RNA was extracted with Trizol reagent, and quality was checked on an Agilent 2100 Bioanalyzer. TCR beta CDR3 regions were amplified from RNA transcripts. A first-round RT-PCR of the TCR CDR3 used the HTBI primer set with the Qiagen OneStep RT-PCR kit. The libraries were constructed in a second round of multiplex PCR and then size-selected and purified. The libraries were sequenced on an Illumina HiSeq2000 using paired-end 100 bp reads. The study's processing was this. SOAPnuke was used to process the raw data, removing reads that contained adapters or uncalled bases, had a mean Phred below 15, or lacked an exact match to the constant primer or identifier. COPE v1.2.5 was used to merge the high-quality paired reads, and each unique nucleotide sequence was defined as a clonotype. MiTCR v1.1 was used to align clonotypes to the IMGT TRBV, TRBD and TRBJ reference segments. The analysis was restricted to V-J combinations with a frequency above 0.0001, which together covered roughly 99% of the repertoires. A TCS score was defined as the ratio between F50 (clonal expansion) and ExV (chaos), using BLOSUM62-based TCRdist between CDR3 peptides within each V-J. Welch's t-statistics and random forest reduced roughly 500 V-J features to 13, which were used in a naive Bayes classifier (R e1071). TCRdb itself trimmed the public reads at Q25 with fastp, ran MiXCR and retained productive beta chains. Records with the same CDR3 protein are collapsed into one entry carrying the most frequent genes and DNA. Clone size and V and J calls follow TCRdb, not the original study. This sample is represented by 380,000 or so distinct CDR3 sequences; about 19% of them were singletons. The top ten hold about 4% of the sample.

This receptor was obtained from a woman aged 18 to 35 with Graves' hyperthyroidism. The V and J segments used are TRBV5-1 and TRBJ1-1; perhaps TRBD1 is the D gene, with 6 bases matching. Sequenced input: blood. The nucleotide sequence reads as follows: TGCGCCAGCAGCTGGGAACAGGGCTGGGAAGCTTTCTTT. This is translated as CASSWEQGWEAFF. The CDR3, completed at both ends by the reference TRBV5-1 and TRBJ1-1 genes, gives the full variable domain KAGVTQTPRYLIKTRGQQVTLSCSPISGHRSVSWYQQTPGQGLQFLFEYFSETQRNKGNFPGRFSGRQFSNSRSEMNVSTLELGDSALYLCASSWEQGWEAFFGQGTRLTVV.